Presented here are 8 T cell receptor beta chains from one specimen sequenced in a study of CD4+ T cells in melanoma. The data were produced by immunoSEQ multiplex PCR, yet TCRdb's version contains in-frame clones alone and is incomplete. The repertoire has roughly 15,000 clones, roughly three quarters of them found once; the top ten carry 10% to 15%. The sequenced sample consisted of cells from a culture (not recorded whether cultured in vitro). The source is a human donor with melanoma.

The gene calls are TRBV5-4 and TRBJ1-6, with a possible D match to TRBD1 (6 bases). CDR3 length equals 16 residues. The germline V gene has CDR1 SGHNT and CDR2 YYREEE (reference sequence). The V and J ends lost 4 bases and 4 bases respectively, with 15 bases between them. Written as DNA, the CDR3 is TGTGCCAGCAGCAGCGACAACAGGGCATATAATTCACCCCTCCACTTT. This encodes CASSSDNRAYNSPLHF.

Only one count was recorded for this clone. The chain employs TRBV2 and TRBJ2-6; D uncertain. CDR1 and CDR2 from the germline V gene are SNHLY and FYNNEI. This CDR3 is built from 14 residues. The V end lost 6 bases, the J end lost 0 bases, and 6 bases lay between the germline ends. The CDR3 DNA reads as TGTGCCAGCAGGGACGGCTCTGGGGCCAACGTCCTGACTTTC. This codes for CASRDGSGANVLTF. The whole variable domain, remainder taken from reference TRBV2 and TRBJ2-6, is EPEVTQTPSHQVTQMGQEVILRCVPISNHLYFYWYRQILGQKVEFLVSFYNNEISEKSEIFDDQFSVERPDGSNFTLKIRSTKLEDSAMYFCASRDGSGANVLTFGAGSRLTVL.

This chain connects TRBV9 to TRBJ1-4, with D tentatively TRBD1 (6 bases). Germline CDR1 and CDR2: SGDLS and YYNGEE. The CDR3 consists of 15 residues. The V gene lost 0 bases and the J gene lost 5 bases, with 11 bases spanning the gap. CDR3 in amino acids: CASSVVGGANEKLFF. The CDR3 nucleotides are TGTGCCAGCAGCGTAGTCGGGGGGGCAAATGAAAAACTGTTTTTT.

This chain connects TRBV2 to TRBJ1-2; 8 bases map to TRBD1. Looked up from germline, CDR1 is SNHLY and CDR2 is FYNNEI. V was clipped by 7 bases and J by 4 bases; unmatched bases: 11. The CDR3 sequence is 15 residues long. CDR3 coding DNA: TGTGCCAGCAATATACAGGGGGGCTTAGGCTATGGCTACACCTTC. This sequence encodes CASNIQGGLGYGYTF.

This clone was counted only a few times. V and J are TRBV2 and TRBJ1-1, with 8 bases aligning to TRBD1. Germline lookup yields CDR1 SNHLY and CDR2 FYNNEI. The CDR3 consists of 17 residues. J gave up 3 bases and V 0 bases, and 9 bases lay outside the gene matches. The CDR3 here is CASSEAPGGLLYTEAFF. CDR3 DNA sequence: TGTGCCAGCAGTGAAGCCCCAGGGGGCCTTCTCTACACTGAAGCTTTCTTT.

The DNA for the CDR3 is TGTGCCAGTAGTATGGGGGGGACGCTAGGCAATCAGCCCCAGCATTTT. Its translation is CASSMGGTLGNQPQHF. The rearrangement joins TRBV19 to TRBJ1-5; TRBD1 is a possible D gene (5 bases). Trimming stripped 3 bases from V and 2 bases from J, with 14 bases between. The CDR3 is made up of 16 amino acids. Looked up from germline, CDR1 is LNHDA and CDR2 is SQIVND (reference sequence).

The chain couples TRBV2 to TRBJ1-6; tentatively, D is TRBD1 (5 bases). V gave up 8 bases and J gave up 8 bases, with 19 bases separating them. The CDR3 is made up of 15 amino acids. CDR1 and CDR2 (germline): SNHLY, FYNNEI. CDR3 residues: CASLGEGEFHSPLHF. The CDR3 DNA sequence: TGTGCCAGCTTGGGGGAAGGGGAGTTTCATTCACCCCTCCACTTT.

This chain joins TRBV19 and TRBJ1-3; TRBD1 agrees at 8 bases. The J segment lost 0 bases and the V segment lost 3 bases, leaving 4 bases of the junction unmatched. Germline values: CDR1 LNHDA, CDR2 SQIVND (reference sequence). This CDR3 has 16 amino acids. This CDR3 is CASSIQGAFSGNTIYF. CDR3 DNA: TGTGCCAGTAGTATCCAGGGGGCATTCTCTGGAAACACCATATATTTT.